The following is a TCR beta chain sequence with its context. After removal of 8 bases from V and 1 base from J, the junction contained 17 bases not matched to a gene. The CDR3 runs to 18 residues. Germline assignment: CDR1 MNHNS and CDR2 SASEGT. This entry comes from a study of CD8 T cells in Susac syndrome. RNA totalling about 0.5 to 1 ug underwent reverse transcription with random hexamers. TCRdb itself ran the immunoSEQ multiplex PCR reads through MiXCR, one entry per CDR3 protein. This table has around 280,000 distinct CDR3 sequences, approximately 81% appearing once. This chain connects TRBV6-1 to TRBJ2-3, with TRBD2 matching 8 bases. Specimen: CD8+ T cells from PBMCs. The source is a human donor with multiple sclerosis. CDR3 nucleotides: TGTGCCAGCTGGGGCAGCGCGGGAGGAATGTATGGCACAGATACGCAGTATTTT. Amino acid sequence: CASWGSAGGMYGTDTQYF.